One sample yielded the 18 T cell receptor beta chains listed below, sequenced in a study of shared clonotypes between healthy human individuals (dated by TCRdb to the early 2020s). Libraries came from the immunoSEQ multiplex PCR assay. This is the immuneACCESS table as TCRdb keeps it, with only in-frame sequences that have V and J called. A part of the clones is gone; compared with another copy, unresolved V genes explain less than half, and the rest is unexplained. This sample comprises hundreds of thousands of clones, less than 80% of them detected only once. The ten largest make up 1.5% to 2% of the sample. Source material: memory CD4+ T cells sorted from blood. The cell subset or site label, read with the paper, signifies: CD45RA-negative fraction. These TCRs come from a woman aged 25 to 39 in good health.

J is TRBJ2-7 and V is TRBV27; 9 bases are a match to TRBD1. There are 15 residues in the CDR3. J was trimmed by 4 bases and V by 3 bases; bases with no gene match: 7. Germline V gene data show CDR1 as MNHEY and CDR2 as SMNVEV (reference sequence). The CDR3 spells CASSFKTGGGYEQYF. The CDR3 DNA sequence: TGTGCCAGCAGTTTCAAGACAGGGGGAGGGTACGAGCAGTACTTC.

The rearrangement joins TRBV10-3 to TRBJ2-6; maybe TRBD1 (6 bases). There are 15 residues in the CDR3. The germline V gene has CDR1 ENHRY and CDR2 SYGVKD. The V end lost 5 bases, the J end lost 3 bases, and 11 bases lay between the germline ends. This chain's CDR3 is CAISPQGYGANVLTF. The CDR3 DNA follows: TGTGCCATCAGTCCCCAGGGGTATGGGGCCAACGTCCTGACTTTC.

The genes are TRBV6-5 and TRBJ1-5; TRBD1 aligns across 9 bases. This CDR3 spans 14 amino acids. Germline assignment: CDR1 MNHEY and CDR2 SVGAGI. The V gene end was trimmed by 6 bases and the J gene end by 7 bases; junction bases not matched to a gene: 7. CDR3 amino acids: CASSHRDRDQPQHF. CDR3 DNA: TGTGCCAGCAGCCACCGGGACAGGGACCAGCCCCAGCATTTT.

The chain combines TRBV11-2 with TRBJ2-7, with 9 bases identical to TRBD1. In germline, CDR1 is SGHAT, CDR2 FQNNGV. V lost 1 base to trimming and J lost 3 bases; unmatched junction nucleotides: 1. The CDR3 covers 14 residues. CDR3 sequence reads: CASSLGDRVYEQYF. CDR3 nucleotides: TGTGCCAGCAGCTTAGGGGACAGGGTCTACGAGCAGTACTTC.

The genes are TRBV7-9 and TRBJ1-5; 7 bases agree with TRBD1. CDR3 length: 13 amino acids. CDR1 is SEHNR, CDR2 FQNEAQ, per germline (reference sequence). Germline trimming cut 8 bases from V and 2 bases from J; bases unmatched to any gene: 3. The chain's CDR3 is CASGTVGNQPQHF. In DNA form, the CDR3 reads TGTGCCAGCGGGACAGTTGGCAATCAGCCCCAGCATTTT.

The chain uses TRBV11-2 and TRBJ2-3; perhaps TRBD2 as D (6 bases). In germline, CDR1 is SGHAT, CDR2 FQNNGV. The V end was cut by 5 bases, the J end by 9 bases, with 12 bases between. The CDR3 totals 12 residues. CDR3: CASSPDRGTQYF. The CDR3 region has the DNA TGTGCCAGCAGCCCGGACCGGGGGACGCAGTATTTT.

The V call is TRBV6-1, the J call TRBJ1-3; D may be TRBD1 (6 bases). Trimming pared 6 bases from V and 2 bases from J, leaving 11 bases between. Looked up from germline, CDR1 is MNHNS and CDR2 is SASEGT. The CDR3 is 14 residues long. This CDR3 is CASRDPGAGNTIYF. In DNA form, the CDR3 reads TGTGCCAGCAGGGACCCAGGGGCTGGAAACACCATATATTTT.

The rearrangement links TRBV11-3 to TRBJ2-1; the match to TRBD2 covers 8 bases. Germline lookup yields CDR1 SGHNT and CDR2 YENEEA. The ends lost 5 bases at V and 6 bases at J; junction bases unmatched: 9. The CDR3 sequence is 15 residues long. Here the CDR3 reads CASSNKDLAGNEQFF. The CDR3, as DNA: TGTGCCAGCAGCAACAAAGACCTAGCGGGCAATGAGCAGTTCTTC.

V usage is TRBV5-6 and J usage is TRBJ2-3; unclear D gene. This CDR3 comprises 14 residues. CDR1 SGHDT and CDR2 YYEEEE come from the germline V gene. Trimming cost V 0 bases and J 0 bases, with 5 bases left between them. The DNA of the CDR3 is TGTGCCAGCAGCTTGGCTAGGAGCACAGATACGCAGTATTTT. It encodes CASSLARSTDTQYF.

This chain joins TRBV6-1 and TRBJ1-3; unclear D gene. This CDR3 has 15 amino acids. V lost 5 bases, J lost 4 bases, and 15 bases lay in between. Germline CDR1 reads MNHNS; CDR2 reads SASEGT. CDR3 nucleotides: TGTGCCAGCAGTAGTCAATCCCTTCGGGGAAACACCATATATTTT. It encodes CASSSQSLRGNTIYF.

This clone was detected only once. J is TRBJ1-5 and V is TRBV10-3; D not resolved. Germline lookup yields CDR1 ENHRY and CDR2 SYGVKD. This CDR3 has 15 residues. The V and J ends lost 11 bases and 0 bases respectively, with 17 bases between them. The CDR3 loop reads CASRGQEHSNQPQHF. CDR3 DNA: TGTGCCTCCCGAGGGCAGGAACATAGCAATCAGCCCCAGCATTTT.

The J gene is TRBJ1-5, the V gene TRBV28; 7 bases match TRBD1. CDR1 and CDR2 (germline): MDHEN, SYDVKM. J was trimmed by 0 bases and V by 8 bases; bases with no gene match: 7. This CDR3 contains 15 residues. DNA for the CDR3: TGTGCCAGCCAGAGACAGGGATATAGCAATCAGCCCCAGCATTTT. It yields the protein CASQRQGYSNQPQHF.

The sample holds one count of this clone. The chain has TRBV14 and TRBJ2-3; TRBD2 aligns across 8 bases. Germline V gene lookup returns CDR1 SGHDN and CDR2 FVKESK. The CDR3 is 15 residues long. With 5 bases clipped from V and 2 bases from J, the junction kept 6 bases outside the gene matches. DNA for the CDR3: TGTGCCAGCAGCTTGACTAGCGCGATCACAGATACGCAGTATTTT. Residues: CASSLTSAITDTQYF.

The V gene is TRBV5-1, the J gene TRBJ2-3, with 8 bases lining up with TRBD1. CDR3 length equals 16 residues. V was clipped by 0 bases and J by 3 bases; unmatched bases: 6. Germline CDR1 reads SGHRS; CDR2 reads YFSETQ. The CDR3 DNA reads as TGCGCCAGCAGCTTGGCCCAGGGGGCGATTACAGATACGCAGTATTTT. It codes for CASSLAQGAITDTQYF.

The rearrangement links TRBV7-9 to TRBJ2-7; a possible D gene is TRBD2 (5 bases). The length of the CDR3 is 14 residues. CDR1 and CDR2 (germline): SEHNR, FQNEAQ (reference sequence). The V gene lost 3 bases and the J gene lost 6 bases, with 15 bases spanning the gap. CDR3 DNA sequence: TGTGCCAGCAGCTTGGCTGGGAGTGTTGGCGAGCAGTACTTC. Its translation: CASSLAGSVGEQYF.

V and J are TRBV7-8 and TRBJ2-2, with a possible D match to TRBD2 (5 bases). The CDR3 spans 14 residues. V was shortened by 5 bases and J by 5 bases, with 12 bases between the two germline ends. In germline, CDR1 is SGHVS, CDR2 FQNEAQ. CDR3 DNA: TGTGCCAGCAGCCCCTTAACTAGTACCGGGGAGCTGTTTTTT. It translates to CASSPLTSTGELFF.

The V and J genes are TRBV7-3 and TRBJ2-7, with no clear D. Between the trimmed V and J ends, which lost 2 bases and 2 bases, there was a span of 19 bases. CDR1 and CDR2 (germline): SGHTA, FQGTGA. The CDR3 consists of 17 residues. The chain's CDR3 is CASSLVLWAESPYEQYF. The CDR3 region has the DNA TGTGCCAGCAGCTTAGTCCTATGGGCTGAGTCCCCCTACGAGCAGTACTTC. The complete variable domain, with remaining parts taken from reference TRBV7-3 and TRBJ2-7, reads GAGVSQTPSNKVTEKGKYVELRCDPISGHTALYWYRQSLGQGPEFLIYFQGTGAADDSGLPNDRFFAVRPEGSVSTLKIQRTERGDSAVYLCASSLVLWAESPYEQYFGPGTRLTVT.

In regard to this clone: Other nucleotide sequences in the sample specify the same CDR3. The chain combines TRBV5-1 with TRBJ2-1; 8 bases agree with TRBD2. CDR3 size: 15 residues. V shed 0 bases and J 4 bases; nucleotides not matched to a gene: 3. Looked up from germline, CDR1 is SGHRS and CDR2 is YFSETQ. The CDR3 coding sequence is TGCGCCAGCAGCTTGGCAACTAGCGGATACAATGAGCAGTTCTTC. This translates into CASSLATSGYNEQFF.